A selection of T cell receptor beta chains follows, all from one sample in a study of control samples from healthy donors and cancer patients. TCRdb's table, derived via immunoSEQ multiplex PCR, lists solely in-frame clones and lacks some. The data show about 190,000 clones, about 93% seen once. The sequencing sample was made of blood. These receptors originate from a man between 18 and 35 years old in good health. CDR3s include the opening cysteine and the closing phenylalanine or tryptophan. Fields, in order: V gene, D gene, clone size, J gene, CDR3 protein, CDR3 DNA. D genes are given only for firm matches. Size is stated for part of the rows, as once, few or many counts, or as a class when the clone is expanded.

v_call: TRBV11-3; d_call: NA; clone_size: NA; j_call: TRBJ2-2; cdr3_aa: CASSLVSSANTGELFF; cdr3_nt: TGTGCCAGCAGCTTAGTGAGTAGTGCAAACACCGGGGAGCTGTTTTTT
v_call: TRBV10-2; d_call: TRBD1; clone_size: NA; j_call: TRBJ1-4; cdr3_aa: CASSGGLVGEKLFF; cdr3_nt: TGCGCCAGCTCAGGGGGCCTTGTGGGCGAAAAACTGTTTTTT
v_call: TRBV29-1; d_call: TRBD1; clone_size: NA; j_call: TRBJ1-2; cdr3_aa: CSGRTGGNYGYTF; cdr3_nt: TGCAGCGGGAGGACAGGGGGCAACTATGGCTACACCTTC
v_call: TRBV3-1/TRBV3-2; d_call: NA; clone_size: NA; j_call: TRBJ1-6; cdr3_aa: CASSRPGENSPLHF; cdr3_nt: TGTGCCAGCAGCCGCCCAGGGGAGAATTCACCCCTCCACTTT
v_call: TRBV6-1; d_call: NA; clone_size: NA; j_call: TRBJ2-4; cdr3_aa: CASCDPAKNIQYF; cdr3_nt: TGTGCCAGCTGTGATCCCGCCAAAAACATTCAGTACTTC
v_call: TRBV5-6; d_call: NA; clone_size: NA; j_call: TRBJ2-7; cdr3_aa: CASSFLQGGHEQYF; cdr3_nt: TGTGCCAGCAGCTTTCTGCAGGGAGGCCACGAGCAGTACTTC
v_call: TRBV10-1; d_call: NA; clone_size: NA; j_call: TRBJ1-4; cdr3_aa: CASSSQRNEKLFF; cdr3_nt: TGCGCCAGCAGTTCCCAGAGAAATGAAAAACTGTTTTTT
v_call: TRBV3-1/TRBV3-2; d_call: NA; clone_size: NA; j_call: TRBJ1-6; cdr3_aa: CASSQTQGFLHF; cdr3_nt: TGTGCCAGCAGCCAGACACAAGGATTTCTCCACTTT
v_call: TRBV19; d_call: NA; clone_size: NA; j_call: TRBJ1-5; cdr3_aa: CASSSLRGRGQPQHF; cdr3_nt: TGTGCCAGTAGCTCCTTGAGAGGACGTGGTCAGCCCCAGCATTTT
v_call: TRBV18; d_call: NA; clone_size: NA; j_call: TRBJ2-7; cdr3_aa: CASSGGSKDEQYF; cdr3_nt: TGTGCCAGCTCAGGGGGATCGAAGGACGAGCAGTACTTC
v_call: TRBV6-5; d_call: NA; clone_size: once; j_call: TRBJ1-5; cdr3_aa: CASSYTREQPQHF; cdr3_nt: TGTGCCAGCAGTTATACGAGGGAACAGCCCCAGCATTTT
v_call: TRBV14; d_call: TRBD1; clone_size: NA; j_call: TRBJ2-7; cdr3_aa: CASSPMGQFSYEQYF; cdr3_nt: TGTGCCAGCAGCCCCATGGGACAGTTCTCCTACGAGCAGTACTTC
v_call: TRBV19; d_call: TRBD2; clone_size: NA; j_call: TRBJ2-1; cdr3_aa: CASSSDLLAGAGYNEQFF; cdr3_nt: TGTGCCAGTAGTTCCGACCTACTAGCGGGGGCCGGTTACAATGAGCAGTTCTTC
v_call: TRBV6-5; d_call: NA; clone_size: NA; j_call: TRBJ1-3; cdr3_aa: CASATDVSGNTIYF; cdr3_nt: TGTGCCAGCGCAACGGACGTCTCTGGAAACACCATATATTTT
v_call: TRBV27; d_call: NA; clone_size: once; j_call: TRBJ2-5; cdr3_aa: CASSSVSWEGKETQYF; cdr3_nt: TGTGCCAGCAGTTCTGTGTCCTGGGAAGGGAAAGAGACCCAGTACTTC
v_call: TRBV5-1; d_call: NA; clone_size: NA; j_call: TRBJ2-1; cdr3_aa: CASSLGQVDNEQFF; cdr3_nt: TGCGCCAGCAGCTTGGGACAGGTGGACAATGAGCAGTTCTTC
v_call: TRBV10-2; d_call: TRBD1; clone_size: NA; j_call: TRBJ1-2; cdr3_aa: CASTPKDRGMAGYGYTF; cdr3_nt: TGCGCCAGCACCCCGAAGGACAGGGGGATGGCCGGCTATGGCTACACCTTC
v_call: TRBV18; d_call: TRBD1; clone_size: NA; j_call: TRBJ2-6; cdr3_aa: CASSVIRDRGPGANVLTF; cdr3_nt: TGTGCCAGCTCAGTTATCCGGGACAGGGGGCCTGGGGCCAACGTCCTGACTTTC
v_call: TRBV21-1; d_call: NA; clone_size: NA; j_call: TRBJ1-6; cdr3_aa: CASSKGGDEGNSPLHF; cdr3_nt: TGTGCCAGCAGCAAAGGGGGAGACGAAGGTAATTCACCCCTCCACTTT
v_call: TRBV18; d_call: NA; clone_size: NA; j_call: TRBJ2-1; cdr3_aa: CASSPRTDSDNEQFF; cdr3_nt: TGTGCCAGCTCACCACGGACAGATTCGGACAATGAGCAGTTCTTC
v_call: TRBV7-6; d_call: TRBD2; clone_size: NA; j_call: TRBJ2-3; cdr3_aa: CASSSRLAGTDTQYF; cdr3_nt: TGTGCCAGCAGCTCGCGACTAGCGGGCACAGATACGCAGTATTTT
v_call: TRBV5-5; d_call: TRBD1; clone_size: NA; j_call: TRBJ1-1; cdr3_aa: CASSYGTGPTEAFF; cdr3_nt: TGTGCCAGCAGTTATGGGACAGGGCCTACTGAAGCTTTCTTT
v_call: TRBV28; d_call: NA; clone_size: NA; j_call: TRBJ2-5; cdr3_aa: CASSLPGSALYQETQYF; cdr3_nt: TGTGCCAGCAGTTTACCTGGGTCAGCTTTGTACCAAGAGACCCAGTACTTC
v_call: TRBV19; d_call: TRBD2; clone_size: once; j_call: TRBJ2-5; cdr3_aa: CASSRLAGEETQYF; cdr3_nt: TGTGCCAGTAGCCGACTAGCGGGGGAGGAGACCCAGTACTTC
v_call: TRBV7-2; d_call: NA; clone_size: NA; j_call: TRBJ2-5; cdr3_aa: CASSLVPGVQETQYF; cdr3_nt: TGTGCCAGCAGCTTAGTGCCAGGAGTCCAAGAGACCCAGTACTTC
v_call: TRBV24-1; d_call: TRBD1; clone_size: NA; j_call: TRBJ1-5; cdr3_aa: CATSGGGEPQHF; cdr3_nt: TGTGCCACGTCAGGGGGGGGTGAGCCCCAGCATTTT